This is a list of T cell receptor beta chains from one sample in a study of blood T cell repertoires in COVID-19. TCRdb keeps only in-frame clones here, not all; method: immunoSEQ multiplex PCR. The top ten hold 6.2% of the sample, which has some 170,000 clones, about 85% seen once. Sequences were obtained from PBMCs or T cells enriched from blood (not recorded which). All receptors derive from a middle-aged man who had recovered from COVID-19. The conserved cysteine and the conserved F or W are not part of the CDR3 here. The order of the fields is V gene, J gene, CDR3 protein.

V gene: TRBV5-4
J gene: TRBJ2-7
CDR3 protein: ASSLGGHTGYEQY

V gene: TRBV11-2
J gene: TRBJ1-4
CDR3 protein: ASSLARTGTREKLF

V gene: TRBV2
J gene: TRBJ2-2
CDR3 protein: ASSQVGELF

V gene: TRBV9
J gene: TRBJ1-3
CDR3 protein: ASSARSDGNTIY

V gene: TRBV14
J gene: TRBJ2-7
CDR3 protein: ASSRRGGTGGAYEQY

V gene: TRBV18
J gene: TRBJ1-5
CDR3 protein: ASSPDRNQPQH

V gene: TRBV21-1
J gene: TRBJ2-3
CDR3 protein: ARYVDTQY

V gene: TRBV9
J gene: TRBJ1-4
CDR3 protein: ASSVEGKGRSNEKLF

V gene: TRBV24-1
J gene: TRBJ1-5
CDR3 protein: ATSGPYSNQPQH

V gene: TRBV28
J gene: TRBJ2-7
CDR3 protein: ASSPTLGREGSDEQY

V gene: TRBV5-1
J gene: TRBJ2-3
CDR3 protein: ASSLVSGTDTQY

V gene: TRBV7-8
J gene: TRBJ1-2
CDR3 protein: ASSLSKAGTANYGYT

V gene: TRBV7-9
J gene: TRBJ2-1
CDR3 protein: ASSYLLAGSSYNEQF

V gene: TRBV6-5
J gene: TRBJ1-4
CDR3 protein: ASRPSGNGEKLF

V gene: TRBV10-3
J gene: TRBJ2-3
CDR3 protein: ATGQAFTTDTQY

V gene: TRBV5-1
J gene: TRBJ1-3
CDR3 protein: ASSPFSGNTIY

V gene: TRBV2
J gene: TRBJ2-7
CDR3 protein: ASSEGTGGASYEQY

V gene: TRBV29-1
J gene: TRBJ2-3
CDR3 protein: SVDCLELYRQGTDTQY

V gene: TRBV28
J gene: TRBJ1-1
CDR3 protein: ASSLFDRDTEAF